One and the same sample provided the 26 T cell receptor beta chains below, sequenced in a study of beta chain features in type 1 diabetes. Of the isolated RNA, all was reverse transcribed, and so the sequenced material was expressed TCRB transcripts. The data were produced by immunoSEQ multiplex PCR, yet TCRdb's version contains in-frame clones alone and is incomplete. The table lists 300,000 to 450,000 clones, roughly a fifth of them singletons, with approximately 0.043% in the top ten. Sequenced: naive CD4+ T cells from blood. Receptor source: a young woman in good health.

This clone was counted only a few times. One end of the junction is discordant with germline, which a read error may explain. This chain connects TRBV18 to TRBJ1-1, with 7 bases aligning to TRBD1. CDR1 is KGHSH and CDR2 is LQKENI in the germline V gene. The CDR3 spans 15 residues. As DNA, the CDR3 is TGTGCCAGCTCACGGGGGACAGTTGAAGGCCGAAGGAAGGTCTTT. The encoded protein is CASSRGTVEGRRKVF.

V and J are TRBV4-3 and TRBJ2-2; TRBD2 is a possible D gene (5 bases). Germline assignment: CDR1 LGHNA and CDR2 YSLEER. V lost 0 bases, J lost 4 bases, and 9 bases lay in between. The CDR3 sequence is 15 residues long. The CDR3 region has the DNA TGCGCCAGCAGCCAAGATCGGGGTCGCACCGGGGAGCTGTTTTTT. Its translation is CASSQDRGRTGELFF.

This clone was seen only a few times. The chain carries TRBV28 and TRBJ2-5, with a weak D call TRBD2 (5 bases). Germline-derived CDR1 and CDR2 are MDHEN and SYDVKM. This CDR3 is built from 14 residues. Trimming removed 3 bases from V and 5 bases from J, with 13 bases in between. DNA of the CDR3: TGTGCCAGCAGTTTGGACCGGGGTCGGGAGACCCAGTACTTC. Amino acid sequence: CASSLDRGRETQYF.

The chain couples TRBV6-5 to TRBJ1-5; D is unclear. The germline gives CDR1 MNHEY, CDR2 SVGAGI. Trimming pared 0 bases from V and 5 bases from J, leaving 8 bases between. The CDR3 is made up of 14 amino acids. CDR3 coding DNA: TGTGCCAGCAGTTACTCTTTGGGCTATCAGCCCCAGCATTTT. As protein: CASSYSLGYQPQHF.

This clone appeared a few times. V gene TRBV29-1 combines with J gene TRBJ2-5; D may be TRBD2 (5 bases). V lost 5 bases, J lost 5 bases, and 12 bases lay in between. The germline V gene encodes CDR1 SQVTM and CDR2 ANQGSEA. There are 12 residues in the CDR3. The CDR3 region has the DNA TGCAGCGTTCTCAGAGGGCGTGAGACCCAGTACTTC. This translates into CSVLRGRETQYF.

This clone was seen more than once but under ten times. The chain employs TRBV9 and TRBJ2-3, with 9 bases lining up with TRBD1. J gave up 3 bases and V 6 bases, and 5 bases lay outside the gene matches. The CDR3 runs to 14 residues. CDR1 is SGDLS and CDR2 is YYNGEE in the germline V gene. For the CDR3, the DNA is TGTGCCAGCAACCCAGGACAGGGGACAGATACGCAGTATTTT. Residues: CASNPGQGTDTQYF.

The table lists this clone with a few counts. This rearrangement joins TRBV30 to TRBJ1-2; 7 positions match TRBD1. V shed 2 bases and J 5 bases; nucleotides not matched to a gene: 11. The CDR3 extends over 15 amino acids. The germline gives CDR1 GTSNPN, CDR2 SVGIG (reference sequence). The CDR3 DNA reads TGTGCCTGGAGTTACCCCGGGACAGCACGATATGGCTACACCTTC. The encoded protein is CAWSYPGTARYGYTF.

The chain joins TRBV4-1 to TRBJ2-1, with 10 bases that match TRBD2. The CDR3 is 14 amino acids. Germline CDR1 MGHRA, CDR2 YSYEKL. V was clipped by 2 bases and J by 8 bases; unmatched bases: 3. The CDR3 coding sequence is TGCGCCAGCAGCCAACTAGCGGGGGTCTATGAGCAGTTCTTC. Protein sequence: CASSQLAGVYEQFF.

This clone was observed a single time. V gene TRBV7-9 combines with J gene TRBJ2-1; tentatively, D is TRBD2 (6 bases). The CDR3 is made up of 15 amino acids. Trimming removed 0 bases from V and 7 bases from J, with 13 bases in between. CDR1 SEHNR and CDR2 FQNEAQ come from the germline V gene (reference sequence). CDR3 coding DNA: TGTGCCAGCAGCTTAGCGGGAGGAGGCTGGAATGAGCAGTTCTTC. Amino acids: CASSLAGGGWNEQFF.

The chain uses TRBV9 and TRBJ2-5; 8 positions agree with TRBD2. After removal of 2 bases from V and 5 bases from J, the junction contained 11 bases not matched to a gene. Germline CDR1 reads SGDLS; CDR2 reads YYNGEE. CDR3 size: 16 residues. CDR3 sequence (DNA): TGTGCCAGCAGCGTCGATTCCGGGGGGGCAAGGGAGACCCAGTACTTC. This gives the protein CASSVDSGGARETQYF.

This clone appeared a few times. Other DNA sequences from this sample encode an identical CDR3 as well. This chain joins TRBV18 and TRBJ1-1; a weak D match, TRBD1 (6 bases). Germline V CDR1 and CDR2: KGHSH, LQKENI. The CDR3 has 13 amino acids. V gave up 4 bases and J gave up 1 base, with 7 bases separating them. The CDR3 DNA follows: TGTGCCAGCTCACAGACAGGGAACACTGAAGCTTTCTTT. This gives the protein CASSQTGNTEAFF.

The chain recombines TRBV12-5 with TRBJ1-3, with unresolved D. The germline gives CDR1 LGHNT, CDR2 FRNRAP. CDR3 length: 14 residues. The V end lost 6 bases, the J end lost 2 bases, and 11 bases lay between the germline ends. CDR3 nucleotides: TGTGCTAGTGGATCCGGGATTACTGGAAACACCATATATTTT. Its protein product is CASGSGITGNTIYF.

The table lists this clone with a few counts. The rearrangement uses TRBV30 and TRBJ1-3; D unclear. Germline V CDR1 and CDR2: GTSNPN, SVGIG (reference sequence). The V end was cut by 5 bases, the J end by 2 bases, with 7 bases between. The CDR3 extends over 12 amino acids. The CDR3 DNA reads as TGTGCCTGGGGCCACGCTGGAAACACCATATATTTT. This codes for CAWGHAGNTIYF.

This chain uses TRBV5-1 with TRBJ2-5; 9 bases agree with TRBD1. V dropped 8 bases and J dropped 5; count of bases not matched to a gene: 13. The CDR3 contains 15 residues. The germline gives CDR1 SGHRS, CDR2 YFSETQ. DNA for the CDR3: TGCGCCAGTAACAACAGGGGGCACCACGAGGAGACCCAGTACTTC. It encodes CASNNRGHHEETQYF.

This clone was counted only a few times. The chain recombines TRBV5-4 with TRBJ2-2; unclear D gene. CDR3 length equals 13 residues. The V end lost 0 bases, the J end lost 7 bases, and 7 bases lay between the germline ends. Looked up from germline, CDR1 is SGHNT and CDR2 is YYREEE (reference sequence). The CDR3 loop reads CASSLDMHGELFF. DNA for the CDR3: TGTGCCAGCAGCTTGGACATGCACGGGGAGCTGTTTTTT.

In its sample, this clone was seen a few times. The chain uses TRBV4-1 and TRBJ1-4, with TRBD1 matching over 7 bases. Losses at the gene ends were 1 base for V and 7 bases for J; bases not matched to a gene: 9. The CDR3 runs to 16 residues. Germline V gene sequence: CDR1 MGHRA, CDR2 YSYEKL. CDR3 sequence reads: CASSQVMRGLSEKLFF. The CDR3 nucleotides are TGCGCCAGCAGCCAAGTGATGAGGGGGCTTAGTGAAAAACTGTTTTTT.

This clone occurred a few times. The chain joins TRBV19 to TRBJ2-5, with a weak D call TRBD2 (6 bases). The V and J ends lost 5 bases and 6 bases respectively, with 13 bases between them. The CDR3 runs to 13 residues. In germline, CDR1 is LNHDA, CDR2 SQIVND (reference sequence). The CDR3 DNA is TGTGCCAGTAGTGGGACTTATCTGAAGACCCAGTACTTC. It is translated as CASSGTYLKTQYF.

The chain uses TRBV25-1 and TRBJ1-2, with 8 bases matching TRBD1. The V gene's germline CDR1 is MGHDK and CDR2 SYGVNS. Trimming cost V 6 bases and J 4 bases; bases outside gene matches: 4. The CDR3 extends over 13 amino acids. The CDR3 loop is CASREDRVYGYTF. The CDR3 DNA follows: TGTGCCAGCAGGGAGGACAGGGTCTATGGCTACACCTTC.

The chain combines TRBV5-1 with TRBJ2-3; D may be TRBD1 (6 bases). CDR3 size: 16 residues. V dropped 0 bases and J dropped 5 bases, with 16 bases sitting between them. From germline, CDR1 is SGHRS and CDR2 YFSETQ. The CDR3 region is CASSLVRGAYGDTQYF. CDR3 in DNA: TGCGCCAGCAGCTTGGTCAGGGGCGCATATGGAGATACGCAGTATTTT. The full variable domain, its missing parts supplied by reference TRBV5-1 and TRBJ2-3, is KAGVTQTPRYLIKTRGQQVTLSCSPISGHRSVSWYQQTPGQGLQFLFEYFSETQRNKGNFPGRFSGRQFSNSRSEMNVSTLELGDSALYLCASSLVRGAYGDTQYFGPGTRLTVL.

This clone was detected a few times. The chain is built from TRBV4-1 and TRBJ2-7; TRBD2 might be the D (7 bases). Germline-derived CDR1 and CDR2 are MGHRA and YSYEKL. The CDR3 has 16 amino acids. Deletions cut 4 bases from V and 3 bases from J, with 19 bases between. This CDR3 reads CASSRSREGTYYEQYF. DNA of the CDR3: TGCGCCAGCAGCCGAAGTAGGGAGGGGACATACTACGAGCAGTACTTC.

This clone was recorded a few times. The chain recombines TRBV30 with TRBJ2-3, with D perhaps matching TRBD2 (6 bases). Trimming stripped 0 bases from V and 3 bases from J, with 7 bases between. The length of the CDR3 is 13 residues. CDR1 is GTSNPN, CDR2 SVGIG, per germline (reference sequence). CDR3: CAWSVRGTDTQYF. The CDR3 DNA follows: TGTGCCTGGAGTGTACGGGGGACAGATACGCAGTATTTT.

The rearrangement uses TRBV5-4 and TRBJ2-7; TRBD2 is a possible D gene (5 bases). Germline-derived CDR1 and CDR2 are SGHNT and YYREEE (reference sequence). V dropped 3 bases and J dropped 6 bases, with 13 bases sitting between them. This CDR3 spans 13 amino acids. CDR3 nucleotide sequence: TGTGCCAGCAGCTCCAGCGGCCTGGGCGAGCAGTACTTC. Its translation is CASSSSGLGEQYF. Variable domain in full (rest from reference TRBV5-4 and TRBJ2-7): ETGVTQSPTHLIKTRGQQVTLRCSSQSGHNTVSWYQQALGQGPQFIFQYYREEENGRGNFPPRFSGLQFPNYSSELNVNALELDDSALYLCASSSSGLGEQYFGPGTRLTVT.

This clone showed up just a few times. V gene TRBV18 combines with J gene TRBJ2-3; 10 bases match TRBD2. V was clipped by 2 bases and J by 6 bases; unmatched bases: 8. Germline values: CDR1 KGHSH, CDR2 LQKENI. The CDR3 extends over 16 amino acids. The CDR3 spells CASSPYTSGNADTQYF. CDR3 sequence (DNA): TGTGCCAGCTCACCATACACTAGCGGGAATGCGGATACGCAGTATTTT. Combining the CDR3 with reference TRBV18 and TRBJ2-3 gives the whole variable domain NAGVMQNPRHLVRRRGQEARLRCSPMKGHSHVYWYRQLPEEGLKFMVYLQKENIIDESGMPKERFSAEFPKEGPSILRIQQVVRGDSAAYFCASSPYTSGNADTQYFGPGTRLTVL.

The chain joins TRBV20-1 to TRBJ1-2, with a weak D call TRBD1 (6 bases). CDR3 length: 11 amino acids. The germline V gene has CDR1 DFQATT and CDR2 SNEGSKA (reference sequence). The CDR3 reads CSVGGADGYTF. The CDR3, as DNA: TGCAGCGTGGGGGGGGCGGATGGCTACACCTTC.

The rearrangement links TRBV7-3 to TRBJ2-7, with 7 bases identical to TRBD2. J was trimmed by 0 bases and V by 1 base; bases with no gene match: 9. The CDR3 loop spans 17 amino acids. From germline, CDR1 is SGHTA and CDR2 FQGTGA. The CDR3 protein is CASSLKPGTTSSYEQYF. For the CDR3, the DNA is TGTGCCAGCAGCTTAAAGCCCGGGACTACGTCCTCCTACGAGCAGTACTTC.

This clone turned up a few times. V usage is TRBV9 and J usage is TRBJ1-1; 7 nucleotides match TRBD1. The J segment lost 7 bases and the V segment lost 3 bases, leaving 6 bases of the junction unmatched. Germline values: CDR1 SGDLS, CDR2 YYNGEE. The CDR3 has 13 amino acids. This chain's CDR3 is CASSGPTGLEAFF. For the CDR3, the DNA is TGTGCCAGCAGCGGCCCGACAGGGCTTGAAGCTTTCTTT.